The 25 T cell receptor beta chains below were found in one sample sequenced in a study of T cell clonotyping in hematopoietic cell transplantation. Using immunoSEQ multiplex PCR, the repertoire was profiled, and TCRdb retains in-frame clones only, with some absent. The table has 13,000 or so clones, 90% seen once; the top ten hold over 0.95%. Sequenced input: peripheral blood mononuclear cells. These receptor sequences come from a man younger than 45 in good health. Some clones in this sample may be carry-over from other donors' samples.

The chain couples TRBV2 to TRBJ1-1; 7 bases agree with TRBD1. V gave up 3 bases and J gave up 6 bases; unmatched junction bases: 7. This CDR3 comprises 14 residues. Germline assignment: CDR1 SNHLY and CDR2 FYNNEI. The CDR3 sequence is CASSEYRGRPEAFF. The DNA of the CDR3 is TGTGCCAGCAGTGAGTACAGGGGCAGGCCTGAAGCTTTCTTT.

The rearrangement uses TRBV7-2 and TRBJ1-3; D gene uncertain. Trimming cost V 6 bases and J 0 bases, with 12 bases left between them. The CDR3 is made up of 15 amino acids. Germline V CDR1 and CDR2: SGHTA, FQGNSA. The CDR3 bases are TGTGCCAGCAGGTTAAACATGCACTCTGGAAACACCATATATTTT. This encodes CASRLNMHSGNTIYF.

The CDR3 region is CASSLAGYSNQPQHF. The DNA of the CDR3 is TGTGCCAGCAGCTTGGCAGGGTATAGCAATCAGCCCCAGCATTTT. V usage is TRBV5-6 and J usage is TRBJ1-5; TRBD1 is a possible D gene (5 bases). Germline CDR1 and CDR2: SGHDT and YYEEEE. V lost 0 bases and J 0 bases, leaving 7 bases between the germline ends. The CDR3 runs to 15 residues.

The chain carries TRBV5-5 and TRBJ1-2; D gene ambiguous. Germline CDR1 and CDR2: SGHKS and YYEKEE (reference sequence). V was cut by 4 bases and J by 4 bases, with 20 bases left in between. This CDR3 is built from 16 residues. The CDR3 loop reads CASSAAAGLTVYGYTF. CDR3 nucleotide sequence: TGTGCCAGCAGCGCGGCGGCCGGTCTGACGGTCTATGGCTACACCTTC.

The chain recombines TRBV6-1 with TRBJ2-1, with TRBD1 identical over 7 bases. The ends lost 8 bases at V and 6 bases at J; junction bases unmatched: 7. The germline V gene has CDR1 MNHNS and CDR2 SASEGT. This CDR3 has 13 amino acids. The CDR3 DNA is TGTGCCAGCCTGAGGGACAGCTTCAATGAGCAGTTCTTC. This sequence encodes CASLRDSFNEQFF.

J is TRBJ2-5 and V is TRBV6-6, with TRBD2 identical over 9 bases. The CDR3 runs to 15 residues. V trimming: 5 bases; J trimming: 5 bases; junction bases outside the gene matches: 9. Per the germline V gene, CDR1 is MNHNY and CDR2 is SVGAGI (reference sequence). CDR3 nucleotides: TGTGCCAGCAGTAGGACGGCGGGGGGGCCGGAGACCCAGTACTTC. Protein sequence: CASSRTAGGPETQYF.

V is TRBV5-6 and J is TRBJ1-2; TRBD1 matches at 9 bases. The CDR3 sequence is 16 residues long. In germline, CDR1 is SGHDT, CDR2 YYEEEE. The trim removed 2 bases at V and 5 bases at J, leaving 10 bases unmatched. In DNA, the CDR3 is TGTGCCAGCAGCTTCGGGACAGGGTCGTCCCAATATGGCTACACCTTC. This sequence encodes CASSFGTGSSQYGYTF.

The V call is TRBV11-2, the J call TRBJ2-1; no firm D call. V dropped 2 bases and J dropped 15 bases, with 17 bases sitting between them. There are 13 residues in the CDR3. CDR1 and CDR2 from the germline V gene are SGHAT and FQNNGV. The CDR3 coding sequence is TGTGCCAGCAGCTTACACGAACCTGGGTTAGGGTTCTTC. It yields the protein CASSLHEPGLGFF.

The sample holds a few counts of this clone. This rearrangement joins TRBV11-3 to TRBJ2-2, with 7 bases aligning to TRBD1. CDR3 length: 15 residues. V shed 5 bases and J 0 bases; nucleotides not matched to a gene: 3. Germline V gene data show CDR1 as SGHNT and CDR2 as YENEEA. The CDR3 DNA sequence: TGTGCCAGCAGCCCCGGGACAGCGAACACCGGGGAGCTGTTTTTT. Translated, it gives CASSPGTANTGELFF.

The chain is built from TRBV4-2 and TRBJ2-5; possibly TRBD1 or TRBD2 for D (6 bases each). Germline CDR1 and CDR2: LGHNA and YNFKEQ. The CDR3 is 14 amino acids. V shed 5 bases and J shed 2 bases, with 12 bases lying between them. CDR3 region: CASSNRGQQETQYF. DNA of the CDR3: TGTGCCAGCAGCAACCGGGGGCAACAAGAGACCCAGTACTTC.

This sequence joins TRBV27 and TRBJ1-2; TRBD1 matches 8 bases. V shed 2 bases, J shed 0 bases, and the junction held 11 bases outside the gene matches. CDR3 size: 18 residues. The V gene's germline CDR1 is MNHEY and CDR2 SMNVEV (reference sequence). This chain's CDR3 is CASSLSGRQGASNYGYTF. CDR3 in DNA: TGTGCCAGCAGTTTAAGTGGTCGGCAGGGGGCTTCTAACTATGGCTACACCTTC.

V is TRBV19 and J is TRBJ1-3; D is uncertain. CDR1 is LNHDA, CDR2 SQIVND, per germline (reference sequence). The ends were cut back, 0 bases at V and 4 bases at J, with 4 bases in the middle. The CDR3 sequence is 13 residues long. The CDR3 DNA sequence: TGTGCCAGTAGTATAGATCCAGGAAACACCATATATTTT. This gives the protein CASSIDPGNTIYF.

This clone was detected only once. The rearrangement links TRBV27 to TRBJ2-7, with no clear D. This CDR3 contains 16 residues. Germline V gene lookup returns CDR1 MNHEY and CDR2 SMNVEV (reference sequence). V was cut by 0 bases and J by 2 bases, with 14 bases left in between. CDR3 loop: CASSLSSLSRAYEQYF. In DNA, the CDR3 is TGTGCCAGCAGTTTATCATCGCTGTCTAGGGCCTACGAGCAGTACTTC.

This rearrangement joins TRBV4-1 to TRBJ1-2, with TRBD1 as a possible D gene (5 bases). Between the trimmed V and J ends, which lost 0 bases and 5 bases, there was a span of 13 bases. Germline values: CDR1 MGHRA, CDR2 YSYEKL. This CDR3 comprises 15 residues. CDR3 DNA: TGCGCCAGCAGCCAAGATATCGCCCAGGGATATGGCTACACCTTC. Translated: CASSQDIAQGYGYTF.

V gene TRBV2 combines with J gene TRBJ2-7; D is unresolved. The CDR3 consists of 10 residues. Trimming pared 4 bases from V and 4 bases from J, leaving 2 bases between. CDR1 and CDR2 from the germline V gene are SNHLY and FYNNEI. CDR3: CASSGYEQYF. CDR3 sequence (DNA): TGTGCCAGCAGTGGTTACGAGCAGTACTTC.

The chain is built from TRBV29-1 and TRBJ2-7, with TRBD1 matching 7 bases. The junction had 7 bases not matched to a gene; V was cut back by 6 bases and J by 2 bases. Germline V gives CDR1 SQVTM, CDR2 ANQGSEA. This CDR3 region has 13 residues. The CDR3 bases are TGCAGCGTCTCGACAGGGTCTGCCTACGAGCAGTACTTC. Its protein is CSVSTGSAYEQYF.

The CDR3 protein is CASSRPDEAFF. The CDR3 DNA reads TGTGCCAGCAGCCGACCTGATGAAGCTTTCTTT. J is TRBJ1-1 and V is TRBV4-2; D remains ambiguous. Germline V gene data show CDR1 as LGHNA and CDR2 as YNFKEQ. The CDR3 runs to 11 residues. The ends were cut back, 4 bases at V and 7 bases at J, with 7 bases in the middle.

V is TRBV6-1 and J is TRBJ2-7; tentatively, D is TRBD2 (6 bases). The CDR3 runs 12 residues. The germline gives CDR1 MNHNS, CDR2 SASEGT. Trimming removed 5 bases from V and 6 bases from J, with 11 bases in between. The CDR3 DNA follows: TGTGCCAGCAGTTCCCTTAGCGGCGAGCAGTACTTC. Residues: CASSSLSGEQYF.

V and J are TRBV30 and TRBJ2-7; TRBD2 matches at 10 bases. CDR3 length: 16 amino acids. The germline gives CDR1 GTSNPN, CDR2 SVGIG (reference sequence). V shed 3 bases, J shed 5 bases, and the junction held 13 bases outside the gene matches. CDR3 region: CAWSMARTSGPHEQYF. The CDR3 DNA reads TGTGCCTGGAGCATGGCCCGGACTAGCGGTCCCCACGAGCAGTACTTC.

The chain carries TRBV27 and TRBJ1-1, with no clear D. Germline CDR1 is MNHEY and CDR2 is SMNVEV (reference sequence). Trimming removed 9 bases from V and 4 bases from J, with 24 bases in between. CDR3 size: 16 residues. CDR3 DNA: TGTGCCAGTAGCCCCCTTAGGGCTACCTGGGGCACTGAAGCTTTCTTT. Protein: CASSPLRATWGTEAFF.

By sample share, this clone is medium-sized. The DNA for the CDR3 is TGTGCCAGCAGCTTTGGGCCCCTCGGGGGAGGCTCTGGAAACACCATATATTTT. Translation: CASSFGPLGGGSGNTIYF. The genes are TRBV7-6 and TRBJ1-3, with D maybe TRBD1 (5 bases). The CDR3 has 18 residues. The V end was cut by 3 bases, the J end by 0 bases, with 18 bases between. CDR1 and CDR2 (germline): SGHVS, FNYEAQ.

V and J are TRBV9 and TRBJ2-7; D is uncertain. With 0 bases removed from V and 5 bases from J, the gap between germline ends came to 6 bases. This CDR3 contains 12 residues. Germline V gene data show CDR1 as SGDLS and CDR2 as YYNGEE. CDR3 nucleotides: TGTGCCAGCAGCGTAGACGGCGACGAGCAGTACTTC. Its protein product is CASSVDGDEQYF. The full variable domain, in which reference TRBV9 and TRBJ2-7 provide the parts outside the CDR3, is DSGVTQTPKHLITATGQRVTLRCSPRSGDLSVYWYQQSLDQGLQFLIQYYNGEERAKGNILERFSAQQFPDLHSELNLSSLELGDSALYFCASSVDGDEQYFGPGTRLTVT.

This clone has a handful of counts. The CDR3 region is CASSFGTGGNSPLHF. DNA for the CDR3: TGCGCCAGCAGCTTCGGGACAGGGGGGAATTCACCCCTCCACTTT. V gene TRBV5-1 combines with J gene TRBJ1-6; 11 nucleotides line up with TRBD1. This CDR3 is 15 amino acids long. CDR1 is SGHRS, CDR2 YFSETQ, per germline. The trim removed 2 bases at V and 7 bases at J, leaving 2 bases unmatched.

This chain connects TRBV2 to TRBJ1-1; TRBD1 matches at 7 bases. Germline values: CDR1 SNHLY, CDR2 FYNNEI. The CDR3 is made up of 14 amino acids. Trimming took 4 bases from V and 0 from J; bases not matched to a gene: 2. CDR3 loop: CASSAQGLNTEAFF. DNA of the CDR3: TGTGCCAGCAGTGCACAGGGGTTGAACACTGAAGCTTTCTTT.

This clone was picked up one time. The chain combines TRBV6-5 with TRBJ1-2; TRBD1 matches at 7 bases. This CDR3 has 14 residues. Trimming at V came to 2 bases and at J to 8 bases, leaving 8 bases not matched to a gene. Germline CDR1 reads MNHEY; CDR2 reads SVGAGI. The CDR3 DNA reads TGTGCCAGCAGTTACACACGGTGGACAGGCGGCTACACCTTC. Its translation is CASSYTRWTGGYTF.